The 32 T cell receptor beta chains given below trace back to one sample, sequenced in a study of cytomegalovirus exposure and HLA in healthy donors. A multiplex PCR was run with 60 Vbeta primers and 13 Jbeta primers. Generated by immunoSEQ multiplex PCR, the TCRdb table keeps only in-frame clones and is missing some. The table shows 170,000 or so clones, with 60% to 85% occurring only once. The sample taken for sequencing was PBMCs. All receptors come from a woman aged 50 to 60 in good health and CMV-seropositive.

The genes are TRBV7-3 and TRBJ2-2; 10 nucleotides align to TRBD2. The ends lost 7 bases at V and 6 bases at J; junction bases unmatched: 8. Germline V lookup: CDR1 SGHTA, CDR2 FQGTGA. The CDR3 has 15 residues. The CDR3 is CASTPLLAGAGELFF. The CDR3 nucleotides are TGTGCCAGCACTCCTCTGCTAGCGGGAGCCGGGGAGCTGTTTTTT.

The chain has TRBV7-2 and TRBJ2-3; TRBD2 matches 10 bases. This CDR3 region has 15 residues. CDR1 SGHTA and CDR2 FQGNSA come from the germline V gene. With 7 bases clipped from V and 7 bases from J, the junction kept 11 bases outside the gene matches. The DNA of the CDR3 is TGTGCCAGCACCCCACGAACTAGCGGGGCAAATACGCAGTATTTT. Translating it yields CASTPRTSGANTQYF.

The genes are TRBV27 and TRBJ2-5; 8 positions agree with TRBD1. Germline-derived CDR1 and CDR2 are MNHEY and SMNVEV (reference sequence). This CDR3 region has 12 residues. The V and J ends lost 8 bases and 4 bases, in that order; junction bases with no gene match: 3. As DNA, the CDR3 is TGTGCCAGCTTCGGACAGGGAGAGACCCAGTACTTC. Translation: CASFGQGETQYF.

V is TRBV27 and J is TRBJ2-7, with D maybe TRBD2 (5 bases). Trimming removed 8 bases from V and 2 bases from J, with 19 bases in between. Germline CDR1 is MNHEY and CDR2 is SMNVEV (reference sequence). CDR3 length: 15 amino acids. In DNA form, the CDR3 reads TGTGCCAGCCAGGACTTATTGACCTTTCCCTACGAGCAGTACTTC. It translates to CASQDLLTFPYEQYF.

This chain joins TRBV7-2 and TRBJ1-2; no firm D call. The CDR3 contains 13 residues. Deletions cut 7 bases from V and 6 bases from J, with 15 bases between. The germline V gene encodes CDR1 SGHTA and CDR2 FQGNSA. CDR3 DNA sequence: TGTGCCAGCAACCTACAAGGTCAGGATGGCTACACCTTC. Protein sequence: CASNLQGQDGYTF.

The table lists this clone with a count of one. One end of the junction fails to match germline, which may point to a read error. The chain carries TRBV7-7 and TRBJ2-1, with 7 bases lining up with TRBD2. Germline values: CDR1 SSHAT, CDR2 FNYEAQ (reference sequence). The CDR3 is 16 residues long. The CDR3 reads CASSPQGGGSYNEQFF. Here the CDR3 DNA reads TGTGCTAGCAGCCCCCAAGGCGGGGGATCCTACAATGAGCAGTTCTTC.

This clone was seen only a few times. The chain uses TRBV7-2 and TRBJ1-4, with a weak D call TRBD1 (5 bases). This CDR3 is built from 17 residues. Germline CDR1 is SGHTA and CDR2 is FQGNSA. V was pared by 1 base and J by 8 bases, with 20 bases between. The CDR3 bases are TGTGCCAGCAGCTTAGACGTGGCGGGGGGTACCGGAGAAAAACTGTTTTTT. Translated, it gives CASSLDVAGGTGEKLFF.

Concerning this clone: Other nucleotide sequences from this sample produce the same CDR3. The chain combines TRBV10-1 with TRBJ1-1; TRBD1 might be the D (6 bases). V was clipped by 6 bases and J by 1 base, with 12 bases between them. Germline lookup yields CDR1 WNHNN and CDR2 SYGVQD (reference sequence). This CDR3 spans 14 amino acids. The CDR3 DNA is TGCGCCAGCAGCGCGAACAGGGCGAACACTGAAGCTTTCTTT. It specifies CASSANRANTEAFF.

The chain employs TRBV30 and TRBJ2-7, with 8 bases lining up with TRBD1. The length of the CDR3 is 14 residues. With 4 bases clipped from V and 2 bases from J, the junction kept 7 bases outside the gene matches. The germline V gene has CDR1 GTSNPN and CDR2 SVGIG (reference sequence). The CDR3 DNA follows: TGTGCCTGGACCTCCGGGACAGGAGCCTACGAGCAGTACTTC. Protein sequence: CAWTSGTGAYEQYF.

The J gene is TRBJ2-5, the V gene TRBV6-1, with 7 bases that match TRBD2. The V gene end was trimmed by 11 bases and the J gene end by 1 base; junction bases not matched to a gene: 10. In germline, CDR1 is MNHNS, CDR2 SASEGT. The CDR3 loop spans 14 amino acids. DNA of the CDR3: TGTGCCGGGGGACTATCCCTCGCCCAAGAGACCCAGTACTTC. As protein: CAGGLSLAQETQYF.

In this sample, this clone turned up once. The chain recombines TRBV28 with TRBJ2-7, with 12 positions matching TRBD1. This CDR3 is 15 amino acids long. Per the germline V gene, CDR1 is MDHEN and CDR2 is SYDVKM. After removal of 4 bases from V and 2 bases from J, the junction contained 3 bases not matched to a gene. CDR3 residues: CASSSRDRGPYEQYF. The CDR3 nucleotides are TGTGCCAGCAGTTCCCGGGACAGGGGGCCCTACGAGCAGTACTTC.

As for this clone: Mismatch with germline at one junction end may stem from a read error. CDR3 DNA sequence: TGTGCCAGCAGCTTAGGACGGCAGGGGAGAGGGGCGCTGTTTTTT. Translated, it gives CASSLGRQGRGALFF. The rearrangement uses TRBV7-8 and TRBJ2-2; maybe TRBD1 (6 bases). CDR1 is SGHVS and CDR2 is FQNEAQ in the germline V gene. This CDR3 has 15 residues. Using reference TRBV7-8 and TRBJ2-2 for the parts outside the CDR3, the full variable domain is GAGVSQSPRYKVAKRGQDVALRCDPISGHVSLFWYQQALGQGPEFLTYFQNEAQLDKSGLPSDRFFAERPEGSVSTLKIQRTQQEDSAVYLCASSLGRQGRGALFFGEGSRLTVL.

The J gene is TRBJ1-2, the V gene TRBV6-5; 7 bases agree with TRBD1. The CDR3 length is 13 residues. The germline CDR1 and CDR2 sequences are MNHEY and SVGAGI. Germline trimming cut 6 bases from V and 6 bases from J; bases unmatched to any gene: 7. CDR3: CASRIRDSHGYTF. As DNA, the CDR3 is TGTGCCAGCAGGATCCGGGACAGTCATGGCTACACCTTC.

Comments on this clone: An end of the junction does not agree with germline; a read error may underlie this. V gene TRBV23-1 combines with J gene TRBJ2-6, with a weak D call TRBD1 (6 bases). TRBV23-1 is an ORF, and what it does is uncertain. This CDR3 spans 16 amino acids. As DNA, the CDR3 is TGCGCCAGCAGTAGGACAGCCCGCTCTGGGGCCAACGGCCTGACTTTC. This translates into CASSRTARSGANGLTF.

The chain links TRBV30 to TRBJ2-1; weak D call: TRBD2 (6 bases). This CDR3 is 15 amino acids long. The germline V and J ends were trimmed by 3 bases and 0 bases, with 12 bases remaining between them. The germline gives CDR1 GTSNPN, CDR2 SVGIG (reference sequence). CDR3 in amino acids: CAWSGGLSSYNEQFF. The CDR3 DNA reads TGTGCCTGGAGCGGGGGTTTGAGCTCCTACAATGAGCAGTTCTTC.

The chain is built from TRBV9 and TRBJ2-3, with TRBD2 as a possible D gene (6 bases). The CDR3 covers 15 residues. Germline V gives CDR1 SGDLS, CDR2 YYNGEE. V shed 6 bases and J shed 2 bases, with 16 bases lying between them. The CDR3 DNA reads TGTGCCAGCAACGCCTGGGACTCGTCCACAGATACGCAGTATTTT. Translation: CASNAWDSSTDTQYF. Looking up the rest from reference TRBV9 and TRBJ2-3 gives the full variable domain: DSGVTQTPKHLITATGQRVTLRCSPRSGDLSVYWYQQSLDQGLQFLIQYYNGEERAKGNILERFSAQQFPDLHSELNLSSLELGDSALYFCASNAWDSSTDTQYFGPGTRLTVL.

The V call is TRBV7-2, the J call TRBJ1-6, with 8 nucleotides matching TRBD1. The CDR3 consists of 16 residues. Germline loops: CDR1 SGHTA, CDR2 FQGNSA. Trimming cost V 4 bases and J 6 bases; bases outside gene matches: 8. The CDR3 nucleotides read TGTGCCAGCAGCTCCCAGGGGGCAGGGCTTAATTCACCCCTCCACTTT. Its translation: CASSSQGAGLNSPLHF.

CDR3 sequence (DNA): TGTGCCAGCAGCTTAGTAGTCTCGGGATACACTGAAGCTTTCTTT. It encodes CASSLVVSGYTEAFF. The rearrangement links TRBV7-2 to TRBJ1-1; D is unresolved. The germline V gene has CDR1 SGHTA and CDR2 FQGNSA. Trimming stripped 1 base from V and 3 bases from J, with 12 bases between. This CDR3 spans 15 amino acids.

Only a few counts were recorded for this clone. V gene TRBV4-3 combines with J gene TRBJ2-1; 7 nucleotides match TRBD2. The CDR3 extends over 14 amino acids. Germline CDR1 LGHNA, CDR2 YSLEER. V was pared by 0 bases and J by 9 bases, with 5 bases of the junction left unmatched. The CDR3, as DNA: TGCGCCAGCAGCCAAGATTGGACTAGAGGTGAGCAGTTCTTC. Translation: CASSQDWTRGEQFF.

This sequence joins TRBV15 and TRBJ2-5, with 13 bases fitting TRBD2. There are 15 residues in the CDR3. Germline V gives CDR1 LNHNV, CDR2 YYDKDF (reference sequence). The J segment lost 5 bases and the V segment lost 1 base, leaving 1 base of the junction unmatched. Here the CDR3 reads CATSRGTSGSETQYF. Here the CDR3 DNA reads TGTGCCACCAGCAGAGGGACTAGCGGGAGTGAGACCCAGTACTTC.

The rearrangement joins TRBV28 to TRBJ1-3; D might be TRBD1 (5 bases). This CDR3 is built from 15 residues. Per the germline V gene, CDR1 is MDHEN and CDR2 is SYDVKM. V was clipped by 6 bases and J by 0 bases, with 12 bases between them. CDR3 coding DNA: TGTGCCAGCAGACCTACAGGAGACTCTGGAAACACCATATATTTT. This encodes CASRPTGDSGNTIYF.

As concerns this clone: Within the sample, other DNA sequences also encode this same CDR3. The chain employs TRBV7-8 and TRBJ2-3; 7 bases agree with TRBD1. CDR3 size: 15 residues. CDR1 is SGHVS and CDR2 is FQNEAQ in the germline V gene. V trimming: 5 bases; J trimming: 1 base; junction bases outside the gene matches: 6. CDR3 coding DNA: TGTGCCAGCAGCGCCCGACAGGGACGCACAGATACGCAGTATTTT. Protein: CASSARQGRTDTQYF.

V gene TRBV23-1 combines with J gene TRBJ1-2; 8 bases fit TRBD1. TRBV23-1 is flagged as an ORF with uncertain function. Losses at the gene ends were 7 bases for V and 1 base for J; bases not matched to a gene: 8. The CDR3 runs 15 residues. DNA for the CDR3: TGCGCCAGCACCTACTCGGGACAGGTTAACTATGGCTACACCTTC. Protein: CASTYSGQVNYGYTF.

As for this clone: One end of the junction fails to match germline, which may point to a read error. J is TRBJ2-6 and V is TRBV6-4; D perhaps matches TRBD1 (5 bases). The germline V gene has CDR1 MRHNA and CDR2 SNTAGT. This CDR3 is 14 amino acids long. This chain's CDR3 is CASAPVSGANGLTF. Written as DNA, the CDR3 is TGTGCCAGCGCCCCAGTCTCTGGGGCCAACGGCCTGACTTTC.

The CDR3 DNA follows: TGTGCCAGCAGTACCGGGACAGGGGCCTTGGGGCAGCCCCAGCATTTT. Its translation: CASSTGTGALGQPQHF. The chain is built from TRBV2 and TRBJ1-5; 10 nucleotides line up with TRBD1. This CDR3 region has 16 residues. V gave up 5 bases and J gave up 7 bases; unmatched junction bases: 11. CDR1 is SNHLY, CDR2 FYNNEI, per germline.

V is TRBV11-2 and J is TRBJ2-1; TRBD1 agrees at 7 bases. The CDR3 is 13 amino acids. Germline CDR1 is SGHAT and CDR2 is FQNNGV. J lost 5 bases, V lost 5 bases, and 3 bases had no gene match. In nucleotides, the CDR3 is TGTGCCAGCAGCAAGGACAGGAACAATGAGCAGTTCTTC. This gives the protein CASSKDRNNEQFF.

The J gene is TRBJ1-1, the V gene TRBV6-5, with D uncertain. Germline lookup yields CDR1 MNHEY and CDR2 SVGAGI. This CDR3 region has 12 residues. V lost 6 bases and J 1 base, leaving 6 bases between the germline ends. The CDR3, as DNA: TGTGCCAGCAGCCCCAGGAACACTGAAGCTTTCTTT. Translating gives CASSPRNTEAFF.

This clone was seen a few times. The rearrangement joins TRBV28 to TRBJ2-7, with 10 bases lining up with TRBD1. The CDR3 has 15 residues. Per germline, CDR1 MDHEN and CDR2 SYDVKM. V trimming: 4 bases; J trimming: 4 bases; junction bases outside the gene matches: 7. The CDR3 sequence is CASSSTGTGEYEQYF. The CDR3 DNA reads TGTGCCAGCAGTTCGACCGGGACAGGGGAATACGAGCAGTACTTC.

The rearrangement joins TRBV15 to TRBJ1-6; no clear D. Trimming removed 11 bases at V and 6 bases at J, with 14 bases between. The CDR3 contains 13 residues. In germline, CDR1 is LNHNV, CDR2 YYDKDF (reference sequence). The DNA of the CDR3 is TGTGCCGTCCAGAGGGAGCCTAATTCACCCCTCCACTTT. Amino acids: CAVQREPNSPLHF.

This sequence joins TRBV30 and TRBJ2-7; 7 bases fit TRBD1. This CDR3 comprises 14 residues. The V and J ends lost 2 bases and 0 bases, in that order; junction bases with no gene match: 4. CDR1 is GTSNPN, CDR2 SVGIG, per germline (reference sequence). CDR3: CAWSRDRDSYEQYF. CDR3 in DNA: TGTGCCTGGAGTAGAGACAGGGACTCCTACGAGCAGTACTTC.

Here the CDR3 DNA reads TGTGCCAGCAGCTCCGGGACAGGGACTGAAAAACTGTTTTTT. Its protein product is CASSSGTGTEKLFF. This chain connects TRBV7-6 to TRBJ1-4; 9 bases fit TRBD1. Germline CDR1 SGHVS, CDR2 FNYEAQ. The CDR3 contains 14 residues. V gave up 4 bases and J gave up 7 bases; unmatched junction bases: 4.

The chain recombines TRBV7-3 with TRBJ2-5, with 8 bases that match TRBD1. V lost 5 bases and J lost 5; bases outside the gene matches: 4. Per the germline V gene, CDR1 is SGHTA and CDR2 is FQGTGA. CDR3 length equals 13 residues. This CDR3 is CASSQTGDETQYF. CDR3 bases: TGTGCCAGCAGCCAGACAGGGGATGAGACCCAGTACTTC.